The rows below give T cell receptor beta chains drawn from one sample of a study of regulatory T cells in long-lasting Graves disease. TCRdb redid the calling of the multiplex PCR reads with MiXCR, one entry per CDR3 protein. Seen here are under 450,000 distinct CDR3 sequences, around 15% observed once, and the top ten hold around 20%. These same records also appear under a second study, on T cells in Graves' hyperthyroidism and ophthalmopathy.

The material was peripheral blood mononuclear cells (PBMCs), obtained at new diagnosis, from a patient treated with antithyroid drugs. These receptors originate from a woman younger than 35 with Graves disease. The CDR3 runs from the conserved cysteine through the conserved F or W. A D gene is named only where the DNA matches it firmly. Not all rows give a size; the values are once, few, many and, for expanded clones, a class.

CDR3 DNA: TGTGCCAGTAGTATGGGGCCCTACGAGCAGTACTTC
CDR3 protein: CASSMGPYEQYF
clone size: few
J gene: TRBJ2-7
D gene: .
V gene: TRBV19

CDR3 DNA: TGTGCCAGCAGACCGGGGGCTAGCTCCTACAATGAGCAGTTCTTC
CDR3 protein: CASRPGASSYNEQFF
clone size: .
J gene: TRBJ2-1
D gene: .
V gene: TRBV28

CDR3 DNA: TGCAGTGCTACTAGGAGGGGGGCCGAAGAGACCCAGTACTTC
CDR3 protein: CSATRRGAEETQYF
clone size: .
J gene: TRBJ2-5
D gene: .
V gene: TRBV20-1

CDR3 DNA: TGTGCCAGCAGCTTAATGGTCGGCGGGGTAAACAATGAGCAGTTCTTC
CDR3 protein: CASSLMVGGVNNEQFF
clone size: many
J gene: TRBJ2-1
D gene: .
V gene: TRBV7-3

CDR3 DNA: TGTGCCAGCAGTCGGAGGTTAGAGACCCAGTACTTC
CDR3 protein: CASSRRLETQYF
clone size: many
J gene: TRBJ2-5
D gene: .
V gene: TRBV28

CDR3 DNA: TGTGCCAGCAGCTACCGGGACAGTAACTATGGCTACACCTTC
CDR3 protein: CASSYRDSNYGYTF
clone size: many
J gene: TRBJ1-2
D gene: TRBD1
V gene: TRBV7-8

CDR3 DNA: TGCGCCAGCTCACGCGGGGCGGGAGGGATATACGAGCAGTACTTC
CDR3 protein: CASSRGAGGIYEQYF
clone size: many
J gene: TRBJ2-7
D gene: TRBD2
V gene: TRBV5-1

CDR3 DNA: TGTGCCAGCAGCCCGGGCGGCAGAAGCGACACTGAAGCTTTCTTT
CDR3 protein: CASSPGGRSDTEAFF
clone size: many
J gene: TRBJ1-1
D gene: .
V gene: TRBV5-4

CDR3 DNA: TGTGCTAGTGGTTTGGTAACGGGAGCGCTCACAGATACGCAGTATTTT
CDR3 protein: CASGLVTGALTDTQYF
clone size: many
J gene: TRBJ2-3
D gene: .
V gene: TRBV12-5

CDR3 DNA: TGTGCCAGCAGCGATATATTGGGTTCACCCCTCCACTTT
CDR3 protein: CASSDILGSPLHF
clone size: many
J gene: TRBJ1-6
D gene: .
V gene: TRBV11-1

CDR3 DNA: TGTGCCTGGGAGATAGCGGGAGGGCCCGGGGCCAACGTCCTGACTTTC
CDR3 protein: CAWEIAGGPGANVLTF
clone size: many
J gene: TRBJ2-6
D gene: TRBD2
V gene: TRBV30

CDR3 DNA: TGTGCCAGCAGCCCAGGGTCGGTCTCCTACGAGCAGTACTTC
CDR3 protein: CASSPGSVSYEQYF
clone size: many
J gene: TRBJ2-7
D gene: .
V gene: TRBV7-3

CDR3 DNA: TGTGCCAGCACCGGAGACAGGGTTAAAAATTCACCCCTCCACTTT
CDR3 protein: CASTGDRVKNSPLHF
clone size: .
J gene: TRBJ1-6
D gene: TRBD1
V gene: TRBV7-6

CDR3 DNA: TGTGCCAGCAGTTTATCGACAGGGGGGAACGAGCAGTACTTC
CDR3 protein: CASSLSTGGNEQYF
clone size: .
J gene: TRBJ2-7
D gene: TRBD1
V gene: TRBV27

CDR3 DNA: TGTGCCAGCAGAAGACAGGGGAGCGAGCAGTTCTTC
CDR3 protein: CASRRQGSEQFF
clone size: few
J gene: TRBJ2-1
D gene: TRBD1
V gene: TRBV7-6

CDR3 DNA: TGTGCCAGTAGGGGACTAGCGCAATCCTACGAGCAGTACTTC
CDR3 protein: CASRGLAQSYEQYF
clone size: .
J gene: TRBJ2-7
D gene: TRBD2
V gene: TRBV19

CDR3 DNA: TGTGCCAGCAGTGAAGAGCTCAGGAAGGGGTATAGCAATCAGCCCCAGCATTTT
CDR3 protein: CASSEELRKGYSNQPQHF
clone size: many
J gene: TRBJ1-5
D gene: .
V gene: TRBV6-1

CDR3 DNA: TGTGCCAGCAGCCCGGGACAGGGGGCCAAAAACATTCAGTACTTC
CDR3 protein: CASSPGQGAKNIQYF
clone size: .
J gene: TRBJ2-4
D gene: TRBD1
V gene: TRBV3-1

CDR3 DNA: TGTGCCAGCAGTGAAGGATGGGGGGATGGCTACACCTTC
CDR3 protein: CASSEGWGDGYTF
clone size: .
J gene: TRBJ1-2
D gene: .
V gene: TRBV6-1

CDR3 DNA: TGTGCCAGCAGCTCCACAGGGAGCTCCCTACCCCACAATGAGCAGTTCTTC
CDR3 protein: CASSSTGSSLPHNEQFF
clone size: many
J gene: TRBJ2-1
D gene: .
V gene: TRBV9

CDR3 DNA: TGCAGTGCTAGATCGATCACAGGGGATAATTCACCCCTCCACTTT
CDR3 protein: CSARSITGDNSPLHF
clone size: few
J gene: TRBJ1-6
D gene: TRBD1
V gene: TRBV20-1

CDR3 DNA: TGTGCCAGCAGCCGGGGGGGCGGGAGTCAGCCCCAGCATTTT
CDR3 protein: CASSRGGGSQPQHF
clone size: .
J gene: TRBJ1-5
D gene: .
V gene: TRBV3-1

CDR3 DNA: TGTGCCAGCAGCTTAGTTACTATTCGCCCAGGCAACACTGAAGCTTTCTTT
CDR3 protein: CASSLVTIRPGNTEAFF
clone size: .
J gene: TRBJ1-1
D gene: .
V gene: TRBV11-2

CDR3 DNA: TGTGCCAGCAGCTTGGGAGATTTGGAGCAGTACTTC
CDR3 protein: CASSLGDLEQYF
clone size: many
J gene: TRBJ2-7
D gene: .
V gene: TRBV11-2

CDR3 DNA: TGTGCCATCAGTGCGATGGGGACTGAAGCTTTCTTT
CDR3 protein: CAISAMGTEAFF
clone size: once
J gene: TRBJ1-1
D gene: .
V gene: TRBV10-3

CDR3 DNA: TGTGCTAGAACCACGGGACGTCGGGACTATGGCTACACCTTC
CDR3 protein: CARTTGRRDYGYTF
clone size: few
J gene: TRBJ1-2
D gene: .
V gene: TRBV12-5

CDR3 DNA: TGCAGTGCTAGAGATCCACAGGGGGTAGTCTACAATGAGCAGTTCTTC
CDR3 protein: CSARDPQGVVYNEQFF
clone size: many
J gene: TRBJ2-1
D gene: TRBD1
V gene: TRBV20-1

CDR3 DNA: TGTGCCAGCAGAACAACCAACTATGGCTACACCTTC
CDR3 protein: CASRTTNYGYTF
clone size: .
J gene: TRBJ1-2
D gene: .
V gene: TRBV28